This T cell receptor (beta chain) was sequenced in a study of blood T cell repertoires in COVID-19. Whole-study context: T cells, B-cell-depleted T cells, or PBMCs provided the cDNA or gDNA that served as material.

Profiling relied on immunoSEQ multiplex PCR, and the TCRdb table lists in-frame clones only, not all of them. Altogether approximately 530,000 clones are present, about 89% being singletons, with the ten largest covering under 8.5%. The CDR3 consists of 13 residues. Germline lookup yields CDR1 SGHDT and CDR2 YYEEEE. V lost 2 bases and J lost 7, with 12 bases in between. Those enrolled in Seattle joined during active infection and were followed longitudinally afterward. The sequenced sample consisted of peripheral blood. This clonotype was sampled from a woman in her 50s with COVID-19, enrolled during active disease. The chain is built from TRBV5-6 and TRBJ1-2, with D uncertain. The CDR3 region has the DNA TGTGCCAGCAGCTTTCAGGCAGGTGGTGGCTACACCTTC. It is translated as CASSFQAGGGYTF.